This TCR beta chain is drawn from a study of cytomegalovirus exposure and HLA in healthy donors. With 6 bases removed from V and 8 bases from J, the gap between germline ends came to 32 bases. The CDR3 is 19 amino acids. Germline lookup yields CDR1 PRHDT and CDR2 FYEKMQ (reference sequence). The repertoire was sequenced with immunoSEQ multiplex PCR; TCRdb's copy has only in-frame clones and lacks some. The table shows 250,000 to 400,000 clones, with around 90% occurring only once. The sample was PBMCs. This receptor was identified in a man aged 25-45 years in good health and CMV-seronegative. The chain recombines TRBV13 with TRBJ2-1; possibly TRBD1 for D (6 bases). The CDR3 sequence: CASRPTGWGRENIVDEQFF. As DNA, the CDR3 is TGTGCCAGCAGACCCACTGGTTGGGGGCGAGAAAATATTGTGGATGAGCAGTTCTTC.